The clone carrying this T cell receptor beta chain was observed a few times. Original processing methods: Estimates of nucleated cell counts were drawn from the amplification of reference gene primers. Profiled with immunoSEQ multiplex PCR; TCRdb holds only in-frame clones, not every one. The V and J calls and the clone size are those of that table, but D and trimming were determined from the DNA. The top ten clones hold less than 3% of a sample with around 140,000 clones, about three quarters of them seen once. The data belong to a study of blood T cell repertoires in COVID-19. Grouping used clinical history reported by participants in a survey and questionnaire. CDR1 and CDR2 from the germline V gene are KGHDR and SFDVKD. The CDR3 sequence is 15 residues long. Trimming pared 6 bases from V and 0 bases from J, leaving 11 bases between.

The J gene is TRBJ1-5, the V gene TRBV24-1, with D unclear. Sequenced: PBMCs or T cells enriched from blood (not recorded which). The origin of this receptor is a woman aged 50 to 60 who had recovered from COVID-19. This CDR3 is CATSSTTDSNQPQHF. The CDR3 DNA reads TGTGCCACCAGTTCAACAACAGATAGCAATCAGCCCCAGCATTTT.